The entry below describes one T cell receptor (beta chain). Its target is not known. V lost 0 bases to trimming and J lost 7 bases, with 19 bases between them. CDR1 and CDR2 from the germline V gene are SNHLY and FYNNEI. The length of the CDR3 is 17 residues. The data are from a study of cytomegalovirus exposure and HLA in healthy donors. Study-wide findings and caveats: Analysis performed later found 15,000 or so TCR beta sequences associated with HLA alleles at 0.05 false discovery rate. Cytomegalovirus-associated TCR beta chains were listed, numbering roughly 150.

PCR involved 60 Vbeta and 13 Jbeta primers. The method was immunoSEQ multiplex PCR; TCRdb's version includes in-frame clones alone and lacks a portion of them. The table lists roughly 140,000 clones, around 80% of them singletons. The sample consisted of PBMCs. This receptor was identified in an older woman in good health and CMV-seropositive. The gene calls are TRBV2 and TRBJ2-1, with no clear D. CDR3 sequence (DNA): TGTGCCAGCAGTGAAGCGCTTCTAGGTCCTGAATTAAATGAGCAGTTCTTC. It is translated as CASSEALLGPELNEQFF.